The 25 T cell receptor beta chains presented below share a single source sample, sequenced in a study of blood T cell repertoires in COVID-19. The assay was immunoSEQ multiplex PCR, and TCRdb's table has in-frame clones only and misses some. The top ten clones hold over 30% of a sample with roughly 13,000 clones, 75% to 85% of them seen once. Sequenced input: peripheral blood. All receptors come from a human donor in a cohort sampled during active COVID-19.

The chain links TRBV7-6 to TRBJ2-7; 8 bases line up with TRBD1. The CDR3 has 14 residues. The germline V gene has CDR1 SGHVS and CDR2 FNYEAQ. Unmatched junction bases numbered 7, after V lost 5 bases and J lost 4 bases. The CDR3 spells CASSPGQAAYEQYF. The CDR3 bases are TGTGCCAGCAGCCCGGGACAGGCCGCTTACGAGCAGTACTTC.

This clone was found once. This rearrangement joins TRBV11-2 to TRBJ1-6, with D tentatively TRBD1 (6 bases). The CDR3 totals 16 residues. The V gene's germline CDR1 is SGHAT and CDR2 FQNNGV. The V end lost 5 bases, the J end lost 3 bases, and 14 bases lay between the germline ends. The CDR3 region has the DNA TGTGCCAGCAGCACCGGGGGGCCCTACTATAATTCACCCCTCCACTTT. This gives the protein CASSTGGPYYNSPLHF. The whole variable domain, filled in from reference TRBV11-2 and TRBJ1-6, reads EAGVAQSPRYKIIEKRQSVAFWCNPISGHATLYWYQQILGQGPKLLIQFQNNGVVDDSQLPKDRFSAERLKGVDSTLKIQPAKLEDSAVYLCASSTGGPYYNSPLHFGNGTRLTVT.

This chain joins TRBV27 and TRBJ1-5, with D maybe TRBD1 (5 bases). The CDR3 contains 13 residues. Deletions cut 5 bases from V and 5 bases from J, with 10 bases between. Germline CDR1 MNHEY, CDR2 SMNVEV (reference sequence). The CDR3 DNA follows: TGTGCCAGCAGTCCCGACAGAGATCAGCCCCAGCATTTT. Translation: CASSPDRDQPQHF.

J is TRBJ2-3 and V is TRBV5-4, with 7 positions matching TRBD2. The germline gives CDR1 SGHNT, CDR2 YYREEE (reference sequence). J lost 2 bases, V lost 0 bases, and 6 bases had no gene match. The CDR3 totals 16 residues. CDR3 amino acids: CASSLVGGGPTDTQYF. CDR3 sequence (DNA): TGTGCCAGCAGCTTGGTTGGCGGGGGACCCACAGATACGCAGTATTTT.

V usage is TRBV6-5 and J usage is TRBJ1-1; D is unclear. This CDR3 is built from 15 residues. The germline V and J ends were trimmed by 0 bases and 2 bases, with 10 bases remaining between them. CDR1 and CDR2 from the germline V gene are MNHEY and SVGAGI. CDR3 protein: CASSYSRQTNTEAFF. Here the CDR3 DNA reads TGTGCCAGCAGTTACTCGAGGCAGACCAACACTGAAGCTTTCTTT.

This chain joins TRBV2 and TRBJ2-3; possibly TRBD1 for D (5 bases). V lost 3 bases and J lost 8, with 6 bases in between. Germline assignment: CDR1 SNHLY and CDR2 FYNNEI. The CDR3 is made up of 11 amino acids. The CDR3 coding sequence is TGTGCCAGCAGTGATAGGGGTACGCAGTATTTT. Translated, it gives CASSDRGTQYF.

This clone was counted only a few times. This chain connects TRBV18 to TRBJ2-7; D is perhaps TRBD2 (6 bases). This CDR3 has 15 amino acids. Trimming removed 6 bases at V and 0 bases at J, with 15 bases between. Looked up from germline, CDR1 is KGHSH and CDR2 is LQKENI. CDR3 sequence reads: CASSLAGTSSYEQYF. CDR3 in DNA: TGTGCCAGCTCGCTCGCGGGGACGAGCTCCTACGAGCAGTACTTC.

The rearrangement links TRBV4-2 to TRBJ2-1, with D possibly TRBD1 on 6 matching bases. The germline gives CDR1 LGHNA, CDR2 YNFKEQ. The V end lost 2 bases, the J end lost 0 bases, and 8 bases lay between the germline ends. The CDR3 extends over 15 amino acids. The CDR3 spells CASSQTGSSYNEQFF. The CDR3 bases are TGTGCCAGCAGCCAAACAGGGAGCTCCTACAATGAGCAGTTCTTC.

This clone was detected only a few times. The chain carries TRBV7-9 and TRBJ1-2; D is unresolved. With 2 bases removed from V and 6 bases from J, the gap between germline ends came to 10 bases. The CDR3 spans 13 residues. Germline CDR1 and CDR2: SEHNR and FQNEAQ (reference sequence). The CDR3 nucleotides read TGTGCCAGCAGCTTAACACATCAAGATGGCTACACCTTC. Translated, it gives CASSLTHQDGYTF.

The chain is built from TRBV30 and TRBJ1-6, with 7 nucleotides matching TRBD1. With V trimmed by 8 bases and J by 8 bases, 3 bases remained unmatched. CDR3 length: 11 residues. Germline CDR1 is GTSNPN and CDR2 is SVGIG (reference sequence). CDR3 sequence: CAGQGDSPLHF. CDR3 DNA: TGTGCCGGCCAGGGGGATTCACCCCTCCACTTT. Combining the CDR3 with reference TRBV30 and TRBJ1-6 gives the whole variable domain SQTIHQWPATLVQPVGSPLSLECTVEGTSNPNLYWYRQAAGRGLQLLFYSVGIGQISSEVPQNLSASRPQDRQFILSSKKLLLSDSGFYLCAGQGDSPLHFGNGTRLTVT.

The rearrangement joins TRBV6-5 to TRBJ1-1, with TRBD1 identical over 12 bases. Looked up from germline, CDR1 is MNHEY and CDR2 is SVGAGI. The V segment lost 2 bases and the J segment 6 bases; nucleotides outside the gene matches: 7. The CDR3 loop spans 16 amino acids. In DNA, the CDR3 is TGTGCCAGCAGTTACAGGGGACAGGGGGCGGGAGCTGAAGCTTTCTTT. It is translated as CASSYRGQGAGAEAFF.

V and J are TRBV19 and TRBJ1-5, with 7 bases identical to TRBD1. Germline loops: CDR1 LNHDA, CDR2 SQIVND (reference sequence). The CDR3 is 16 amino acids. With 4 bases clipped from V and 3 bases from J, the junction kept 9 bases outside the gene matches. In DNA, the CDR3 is TGTGCCAGTAGTAAACACCAGGACAGGATCAATCAGCCCCAGCATTTT. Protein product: CASSKHQDRINQPQHF.

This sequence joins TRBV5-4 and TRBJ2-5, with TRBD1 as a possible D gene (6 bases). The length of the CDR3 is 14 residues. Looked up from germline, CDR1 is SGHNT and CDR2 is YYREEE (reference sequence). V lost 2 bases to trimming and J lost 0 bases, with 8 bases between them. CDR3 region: CASSFRDNQETQYF. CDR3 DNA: TGTGCCAGCAGCTTCCGGGACAACCAAGAGACCCAGTACTTC.

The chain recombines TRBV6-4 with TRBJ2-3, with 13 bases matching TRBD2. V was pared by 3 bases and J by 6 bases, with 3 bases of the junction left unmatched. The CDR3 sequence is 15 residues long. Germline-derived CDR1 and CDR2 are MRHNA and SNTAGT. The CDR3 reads CASSELAGGPDTQYF. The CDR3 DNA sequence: TGTGCCAGCAGTGAACTAGCGGGGGGGCCGGATACGCAGTATTTT.

The CDR3 DNA follows: TGTGCCAGCAGTTTCTCCTCTGGGGCCAACGTCCTGACTTTC. It encodes CASSFSSGANVLTF. The chain links TRBV28 to TRBJ2-6; D uncertain. The CDR3 covers 14 residues. Per germline, CDR1 MDHEN and CDR2 SYDVKM. Trimming removed 3 bases at V and 0 bases at J, with 3 bases between.

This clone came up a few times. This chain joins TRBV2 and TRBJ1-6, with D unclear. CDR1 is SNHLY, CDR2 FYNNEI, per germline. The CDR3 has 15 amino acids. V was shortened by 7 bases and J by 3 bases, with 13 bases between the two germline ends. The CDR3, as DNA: TGTGCCAGCACAATTCTGGGCCTCTATAATTCACCCCTCCACTTT. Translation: CASTILGLYNSPLHF.

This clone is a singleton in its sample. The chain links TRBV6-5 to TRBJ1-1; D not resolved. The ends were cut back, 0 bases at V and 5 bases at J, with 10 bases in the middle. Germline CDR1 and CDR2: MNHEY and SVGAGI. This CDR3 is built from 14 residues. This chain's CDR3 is CASSYSRDGTEAFF. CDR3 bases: TGTGCCAGCAGTTACTCGCGGGATGGGACTGAAGCTTTCTTT.

In DNA form, the CDR3 reads TGTGCCAGCAGCCGGGGCACCATTAACTATGGCTACACCTTC. It yields the protein CASSRGTINYGYTF. V gene TRBV14 combines with J gene TRBJ1-2, with D possibly being TRBD1 (5 bases). Trimming took off 4 bases at V and 1 base at J, with 10 bases between the two ends. CDR3 length: 14 residues. Germline V gene sequence: CDR1 SGHDN, CDR2 FVKESK.

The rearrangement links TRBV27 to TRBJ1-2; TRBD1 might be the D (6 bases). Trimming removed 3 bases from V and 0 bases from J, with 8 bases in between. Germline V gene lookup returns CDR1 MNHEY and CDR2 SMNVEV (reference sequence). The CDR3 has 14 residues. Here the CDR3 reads CASSLDSSNYGYTF. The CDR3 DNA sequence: TGTGCCAGCAGTTTGGACAGTTCTAACTATGGCTACACCTTC.

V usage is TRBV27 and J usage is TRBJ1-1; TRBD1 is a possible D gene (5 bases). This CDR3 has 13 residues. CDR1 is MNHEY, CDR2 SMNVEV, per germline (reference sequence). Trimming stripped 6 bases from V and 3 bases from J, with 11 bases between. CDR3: CASSTPGYTEAFF. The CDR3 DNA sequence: TGTGCCAGCAGCACACCAGGGTACACTGAAGCTTTCTTT.

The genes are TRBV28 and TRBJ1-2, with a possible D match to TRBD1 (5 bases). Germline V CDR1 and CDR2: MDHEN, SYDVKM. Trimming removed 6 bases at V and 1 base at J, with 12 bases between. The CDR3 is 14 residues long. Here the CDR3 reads CASRNQGGNYGYTF. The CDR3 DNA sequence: TGTGCCAGCAGGAACCAGGGAGGTAACTATGGCTACACCTTC.

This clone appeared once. In DNA, the CDR3 is TGTGCCAGCAGCATACAGGGGACGGGACAGCCCCAGCATTTT. Translation gives CASSIQGTGQPQHF. The chain combines TRBV5-4 with TRBJ1-5, with 7 bases matching TRBD1. Germline assignment: CDR1 SGHNT and CDR2 YYREEE (reference sequence). The CDR3 runs 14 residues. The ends lost 4 bases at V and 7 bases at J; junction bases unmatched: 8.

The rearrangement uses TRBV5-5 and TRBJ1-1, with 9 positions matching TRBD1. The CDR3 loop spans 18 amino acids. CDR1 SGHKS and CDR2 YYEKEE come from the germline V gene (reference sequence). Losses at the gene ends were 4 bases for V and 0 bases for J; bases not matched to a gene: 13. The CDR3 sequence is CASSALQGAETMNTEAFF. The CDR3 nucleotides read TGTGCCAGCAGCGCATTACAGGGGGCCGAGACTATGAACACTGAAGCTTTCTTT.

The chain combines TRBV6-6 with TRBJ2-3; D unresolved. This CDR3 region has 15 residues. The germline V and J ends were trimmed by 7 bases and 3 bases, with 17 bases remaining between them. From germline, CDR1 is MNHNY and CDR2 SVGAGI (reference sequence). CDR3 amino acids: CASTGVSARTDTQYF. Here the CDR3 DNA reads TGTGCCAGCACCGGAGTTTCGGCCCGAACAGATACGCAGTATTTT.

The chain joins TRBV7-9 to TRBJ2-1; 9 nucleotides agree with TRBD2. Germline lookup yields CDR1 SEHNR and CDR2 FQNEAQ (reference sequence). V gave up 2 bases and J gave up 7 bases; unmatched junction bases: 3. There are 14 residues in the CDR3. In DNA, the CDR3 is TGTGCCAGCAGCTTACTAGCGGGGTTTAATGAGCAGTTCTTC. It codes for CASSLLAGFNEQFF.